The entry below gives a single T cell receptor beta chain sequence along with its context. This CDR3 has 15 amino acids. Germline V CDR1 and CDR2: SGHNT, YYREEE (reference sequence). V lost 5 bases, J lost 0 bases, and 4 bases stayed unmatched. In the original processing: Nucleated cell counts were estimated from reference gene primer amplification. Sequencing used immunoSEQ multiplex PCR; TCRdb keeps in-frame clones, though not all of them. V, J and clone size derive from that table, while D and trimming were established from the DNA sequence. Here the sample spans 150,000 to 200,000 clones, around four fifths being singletons. The sample originates from a study of blood T cell repertoires in COVID-19. Study details: Sites in the United States, Italy and Spain provided acute and convalescent COVID-19 samples. From T cells, B-cell-depleted T cells, or PBMCs came the material, which was cDNA or gDNA.

This rearrangement joins TRBV5-4 to TRBJ1-2; 10 bases align to TRBD1. Sequences were obtained from peripheral blood. This receptor was identified in a human donor in a cohort sampled during active COVID-19. The CDR3 nucleotides are TGTGCCAGCAGGCCCGGGACAGGGGCTAACTATGGCTACACCTTC. The encoded protein is CASRPGTGANYGYTF.